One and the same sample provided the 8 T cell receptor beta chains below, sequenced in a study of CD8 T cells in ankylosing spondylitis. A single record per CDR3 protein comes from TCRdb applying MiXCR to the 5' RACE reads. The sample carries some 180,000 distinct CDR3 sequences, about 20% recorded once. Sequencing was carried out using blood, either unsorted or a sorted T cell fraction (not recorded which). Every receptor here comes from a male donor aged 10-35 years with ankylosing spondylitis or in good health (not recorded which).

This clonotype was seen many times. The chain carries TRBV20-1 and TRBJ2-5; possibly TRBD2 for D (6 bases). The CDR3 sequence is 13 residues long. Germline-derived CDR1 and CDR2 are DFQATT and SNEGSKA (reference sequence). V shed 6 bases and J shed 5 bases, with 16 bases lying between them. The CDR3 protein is CSASTGRHETQYF. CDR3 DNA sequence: TGCAGTGCGAGCACCGGGAGACACGAGACCCAGTACTTC.

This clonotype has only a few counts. This CDR3 is CSVRPRQHYEQYF. CDR3 coding DNA: TGCAGCGTTCGCCCGAGACAGCACTACGAGCAGTACTTC. The rearrangement links TRBV29-1 to TRBJ2-7, with a possible D match to TRBD1 (5 bases). The CDR3 has 13 amino acids. V dropped 5 bases and J dropped 3 bases, with 14 bases sitting between them. CDR1 is SQVTM and CDR2 is ANQGSEA in the germline V gene.

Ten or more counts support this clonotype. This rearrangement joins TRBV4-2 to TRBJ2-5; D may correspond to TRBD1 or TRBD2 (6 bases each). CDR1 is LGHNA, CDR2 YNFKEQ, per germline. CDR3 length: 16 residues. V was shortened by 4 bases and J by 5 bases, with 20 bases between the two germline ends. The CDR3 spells CASSRWSGAAGETQYF. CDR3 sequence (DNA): TGTGCCAGCAGCCGCTGGTCAGGGGCCGCGGGGGAGACCCAGTACTTC.

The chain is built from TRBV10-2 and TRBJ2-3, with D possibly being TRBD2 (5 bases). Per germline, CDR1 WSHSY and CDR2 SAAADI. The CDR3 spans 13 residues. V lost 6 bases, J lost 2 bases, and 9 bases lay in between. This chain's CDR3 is CASRSGTTDTQYF. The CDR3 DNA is TGCGCCAGCAGGAGCGGAACCACAGATACGCAGTATTTT.

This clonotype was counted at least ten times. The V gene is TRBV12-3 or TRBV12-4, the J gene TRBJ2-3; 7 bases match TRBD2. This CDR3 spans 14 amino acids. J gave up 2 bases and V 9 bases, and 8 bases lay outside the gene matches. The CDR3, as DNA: TGTGCCAGTAAGCGGGGTACAATCACAGATACGCAGTATTTT. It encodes CASKRGTITDTQYF.

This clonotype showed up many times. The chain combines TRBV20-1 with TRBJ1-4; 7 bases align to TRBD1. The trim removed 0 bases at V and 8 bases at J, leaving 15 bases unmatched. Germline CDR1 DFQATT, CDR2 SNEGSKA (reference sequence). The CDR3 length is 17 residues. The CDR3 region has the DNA TGCAGTGCTAGAGACGCGGGGGGACAGAGGGCCAAGGAAAAACTGTTTTTT. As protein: CSARDAGGQRAKEKLFF.

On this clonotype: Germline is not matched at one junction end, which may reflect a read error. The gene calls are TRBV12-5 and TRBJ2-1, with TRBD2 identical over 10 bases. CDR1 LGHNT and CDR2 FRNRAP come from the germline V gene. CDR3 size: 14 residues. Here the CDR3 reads CASGLARLAGQLRF. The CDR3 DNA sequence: TGTGCTAGTGGTTTGGCCCGACTAGCGGGTCAACTGAGGTTC.

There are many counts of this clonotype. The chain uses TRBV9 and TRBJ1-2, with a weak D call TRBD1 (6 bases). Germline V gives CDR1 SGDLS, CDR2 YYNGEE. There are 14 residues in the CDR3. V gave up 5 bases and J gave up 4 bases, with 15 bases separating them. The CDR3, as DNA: TGTGCCAGCAGTGGACAACAGGGTACCTATGGCTACACCTTC. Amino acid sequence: CASSGQQGTYGYTF.